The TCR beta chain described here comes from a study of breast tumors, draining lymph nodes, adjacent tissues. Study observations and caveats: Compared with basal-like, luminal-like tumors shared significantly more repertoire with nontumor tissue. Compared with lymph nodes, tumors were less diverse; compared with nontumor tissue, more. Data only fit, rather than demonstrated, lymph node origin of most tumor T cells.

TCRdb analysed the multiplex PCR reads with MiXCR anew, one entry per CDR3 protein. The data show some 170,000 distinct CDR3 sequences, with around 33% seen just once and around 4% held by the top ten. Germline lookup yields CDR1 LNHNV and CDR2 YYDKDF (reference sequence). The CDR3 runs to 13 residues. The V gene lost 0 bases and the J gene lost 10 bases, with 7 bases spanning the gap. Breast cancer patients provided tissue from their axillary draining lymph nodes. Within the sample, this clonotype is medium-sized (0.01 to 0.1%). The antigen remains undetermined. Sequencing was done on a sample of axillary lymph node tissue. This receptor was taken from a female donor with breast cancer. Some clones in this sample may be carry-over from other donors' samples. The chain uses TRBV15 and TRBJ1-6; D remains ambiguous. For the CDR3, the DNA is TGTGCCACCAGCAGAGATCGGGGATCACCCCTCCACTTT. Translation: CATSRDRGSPLHF.